This TCR beta chain was captured in a study of blood T cells in healthy people across ages (dated by TCRdb to between 2014 and 2017). With respect to the entire study: In model experiments, template switching captured about one uniquely barcoded TCR beta cDNA molecule for every two T cells. The study measured age-related changes in TCR beta repertoire diversity using deep sequencing normalized with unique cDNA molecular identifiers. The donors were split into four age groups: young (average around 15 years), middle-aged (around 40), aged (roughly 60) and long-lived (roughly 86). To avoid experimental bias, donors of different ages were distributed randomly across sequencing lanes. Two additional independent replicas of 1 million unique cDNA reads from the same blood draw were analyzed for two donors (one aged 18 to 29 and one aged 80 or older). General conclusions and limits of the study: Observed TCR beta diversity per million T cells fell roughly linearly with age, and a significant reduction was already apparent by age roughly 40. Compared with the aged group, the long-lived group had more naive CD4+ T cells, fewer expanded clones and increased TCR diversity, suggesting age selection. Estimates of total diversity based on one million sequenced T cells were regarded as lower bounds and as underestimates. Bulk unsorted PBMC profiling prevented conclusive comparison of naive and antigen-experienced compartments. Because the CMV infection status of the donors was unknown, age-related changes in expanded clonotypes may potentially have been confounded. The percentage of naive T cells measured by flow cytometry correlated strongly with observed TCR beta diversity.

The donors were around 39 Caucasian individuals from Russia, aged 6 to 90 years, who were systemically healthy. Each donor gave 8.5 to 10 milliliters of peripheral blood, collected into EDTA-treated Vacutainer tubes. Ficoll-Paque density-gradient centrifugation was used to isolate PBMCs, with at least 7 million per sample. Trizol reagent was used to extract total RNA from the PBMCs, yielding at least 5 micrograms per sample. The percentages of naive CD45RAhigh/CD27high T cells were determined by flow cytometry on a PBMC aliquot from every donor. Library generation was performed with 5' RACE. Sequencing was carried out with an Illumina HiSeq 2500. The second PCR ran for about 6 to 12 cycles and used a J-beta primer mix along with a sample-barcoded 5' primer. Each TCR beta cDNA molecule received a unique molecular identifier from a template-switch 5' adaptor carrying 12 random nucleotides. At least 2.5 million CDR3-containing paired-end reads were obtained from each sample. First-strand cDNA was synthesized from all RNA with the Mint cDNA synthesis kit, primed by a TRBC-specific oligonucleotide. After uracil-DNA glycosylase treatment, a first 18-cycle PCR used universal primers M1SS and BC2_uni_R on all cDNA. In the source study's methods: Each sample was normalized by randomly selecting 1 million high-quality reads, each carrying a distinct molecular identifier. Reads with shared molecular identifiers were discarded instead of being binned into consensus sequences. MiTCR, set to a Q25 quality threshold and the strictest error-elimination algorithm, was used for CDR3 identification, clonotype clustering and error correction. A nonparametric unseen species model with Euler transformation was used to estimate lower-bound total TCR beta diversity. TCRdb reprocessing: public reads trimmed at Q25 with fastp, clones called with MiXCR, in-frame beta chains kept. For every CDR3 protein sequence, its rows merge into one entry that carries the most common genes and DNA. The V and J calls were determined by TCRdb, not by the authors. The sample records about 900,000 distinct CDR3 sequences, around 62% of which are singletons. The ten largest clones take up around 30% of the sample.

Concerning this clonotype itself: No antigen is known for it. The sample holds no much larger clone one base away, and base qualities are not on file.

From the germline V gene, CDR1 is SGHTA and CDR2 is FQGNSA. The CDR3, cysteine through phenylalanine, is 14 amino acids long. Of all the DNA, just the CDR3 is kept, 42 bases in frame from base 1. Sequencing was done on a sample of blood. The source is a man aged 25 to 40 in good health. In this chain, TRBV7-2 is recombined with TRBJ2-5; the D gene is possibly TRBD1, with 5 bases matching. The DNA end favors TRBJ2-7, so the J call may be wrong. The bases are TGTGCCAGCAGCGTAGAACAGGTTGGGTACGAGCAGTACTTC. Translated, it reads CASSVEQVGYEQYF.